A selection of T cell receptor beta chains follows, all from one sample in a study of blood T cell repertoires in COVID-19. The repertoire was sequenced with immunoSEQ multiplex PCR; TCRdb's copy has only in-frame clones and lacks some. Of more than 150,000 clones listed, around nine tenths were seen once; the top ten hold approximately 0.93%. The sequenced material came from peripheral blood. The receptors were gathered from a woman younger than 35 who had recovered from COVID-19. CDR3s include the opening cysteine and the closing phenylalanine or tryptophan. The D gene is left open where the match is weak. Clone size is given for some rows only: seen once, a few or many times, or a class if the clone is expanded.

TRBV7-9,NA,NA,TRBJ1-1,TGTGCCAGCAGCTTGACGGGGTCGAACACTGAAGCTTTCTTT,CASSLTGSNTEAFF
TRBV5-8,NA,TRBD1,TRBJ2-3,TGTGCCAGCAGCTTGGGACAGGGTGCAGATACGCAGTATTTT,CASSLGQGADTQYF
TRBV19,NA,TRBD1,TRBJ1-2,TGTGCCACAACAATGGACAGGGGAAATTTGTGGGGCTACACCTTC,CATTMDRGNLWGYTF
TRBV9,NA,TRBD2,TRBJ2-1,TGTGCCAGCAGCGTAGCAGACGGGAGGAGCTGGAACAATGAGCAGTTCTTC,CASSVADGRSWNNEQFF
TRBV5-4,NA,TRBD1,TRBJ1-3,TGTGCCAGCAGCGGGGGGACAGCTGGAAACACCATATATTTT,CASSGGTAGNTIYF
TRBV5-4,NA,TRBD1,TRBJ1-2,TGTGCCAGCAGCCGACAGGGGGGGGACTATGGCTACACCTTC,CASSRQGGDYGYTF
TRBV4-3,NA,NA,TRBJ2-3,TGCGCCAGCAGCCAAGATCTGGCTAGCGGCACAGATACGCAGTATTTT,CASSQDLASGTDTQYF
TRBV7-2,NA,NA,TRBJ2-3,TGTGCCAGCAGCTTAGCGCTTCACCGAACAACGGATACGCAGTATTTT,CASSLALHRTTDTQYF
TRBV18,NA,TRBD2,TRBJ2-5,TGTGCCAGCTCACCCGGAGGAGCGGGGGCCAGGGAGACCCAGTACTTC,CASSPGGAGARETQYF
TRBV3-1/TRBV3-2,NA,TRBD2,TRBJ2-2,TGTGCCAGCAGCCAAGGCGGGGGGACGGGCGGGGAGCTGTTTTTT,CASSQGGGTGGELFF
TRBV16,NA,TRBD1,TRBJ2-2,TGTGCCAGCAGCCAGGGACAGGAGAACACCGGGGAGCTGTTTTTT,CASSQGQENTGELFF
TRBV2,NA,NA,TRBJ2-2,TGTGCCAGCAGTTTTACAGGGACCGGGGAGCTGTTTTTT,CASSFTGTGELFF
TRBV6-1,NA,TRBD2,TRBJ2-5,TGTGCCAGCAGTGCCGCCCGTAGCGGGGGGATCCAAGAGACCCAGTACTTC,CASSAARSGGIQETQYF
TRBV4-2,once,TRBD1,TRBJ1-1,TGTGCCAGCAGCCAGCCCGAGAGGGCAGGGGGCACTGAAGCTTTCTTT,CASSQPERAGGTEAFF
TRBV7-3,NA,TRBD1,TRBJ1-2,TGTGCCAGCAGCTTGGGACAGAATGGAAACAGCTACACCTTC,CASSLGQNGNSYTF
TRBV30,NA,TRBD2,TRBJ2-5,TGTGCCGGGTCACTAGCGGTAGGGTTGGACCAGTACTTC,CAGSLAVGLDQYF
TRBV4-1,NA,NA,TRBJ1-1,TGCGCCAGCAGCCACCCCCACTCCCCTGAAGCTTTCTTT,CASSHPHSPEAFF
TRBV13,NA,TRBD1,TRBJ1-2,TGTGCCAGCAGTCCTCGGGGACAGGGCATAGGCTATGGCTACACCTTC,CASSPRGQGIGYGYTF
TRBV2,NA,TRBD2,TRBJ2-5,TGTGCCAGCAGTGGGAGCGGGGGAGATCAAGAGACCCAGTACTTC,CASSGSGGDQETQYF
TRBV27,NA,TRBD1,TRBJ1-1,TGTGCCAGCAGTTTATTCGGAGGGGACAGTGAAGCTTTCTTT,CASSLFGGDSEAFF
TRBV7-3,NA,TRBD2,TRBJ2-1,TGTGCCAGCAGCTTATCGGGACTAATCAATGAGCAGTTCTTC,CASSLSGLINEQFF
TRBV11-1,NA,TRBD1,TRBJ1-1,TGTGCCAGCAGCTCCCGGGACAGGGGGAACACTGAAGCTTTCTTT,CASSSRDRGNTEAFF
TRBV6-4,few,NA,TRBJ1-6,TGTGCCAGCAGTCCATCACAGGGATATAATTCACCCCTCCACTTT,CASSPSQGYNSPLHF
TRBV2,NA,TRBD1,TRBJ2-2,TGTGCCAGCAGTGGGACAGGGAGTAATACCGGGGAGCTGTTTTTT,CASSGTGSNTGELFF
TRBV7-8,NA,NA,TRBJ1-2,TGTGCCAGCAGCTTAGGCCCGGGGGATGGCTATGGCTACACCTTC,CASSLGPGDGYGYTF
TRBV14,NA,NA,TRBJ1-3,TGTGCCAGCAGCCAAGAGGAGTTCGGCTCTGGAAACACCATATATTTT,CASSQEEFGSGNTIYF
TRBV19,NA,NA,TRBJ2-3,TGTGCCAGTTCCGGGGGGCGCACAGATACGCAGTATTTT,CASSGGRTDTQYF
TRBV6-2/TRBV6-3,NA,NA,TRBJ1-5,TGTGCCAGCAGTTACTCGGGACACTCTAGCAATCAGCCCCAGCATTTT,CASSYSGHSSNQPQHF
TRBV7-2,NA,NA,TRBJ2-4,TGTGCCAGCAGCTTAGACAGGACGAAGGATCAGTACTTC,CASSLDRTKDQYF
TRBV29-1,NA,TRBD1,TRBJ1-1,TGCAGCGTAAAGACGGGACAGTGGGACACTGAAGCTTTCTTT,CSVKTGQWDTEAFF
TRBV23-1,NA,NA,TRBJ1-5,TGCGCCAGCAGTCAATCGAGTAGCAATCAGCCCCAGCATTTT,CASSQSSSNQPQHF
TRBV19,NA,TRBD1,TRBJ2-3,TGTGCCAGTAGTTTCAGGACAGGCAGCACAGATACGCAGTATTTT,CASSFRTGSTDTQYF
TRBV7-3,NA,TRBD2,TRBJ2-2,TGTGCCAGCAGCTTACTACTAGCGGGAGGCACCGGGGAGCTGTTTTTT,CASSLLLAGGTGELFF
TRBV11-3,NA,TRBD1,TRBJ1-5,TGTGCCAGCAGCCCCACCCCCATCCGGGACAGGTCAGATCAGCCCCAGCATTTT,CASSPTPIRDRSDQPQHF
TRBV19,NA,TRBD2,TRBJ2-5,TGTGCCAGTAGTTCCCAACTAGCGGGGGGAATAGAGACCCAGTACTTC,CASSSQLAGGIETQYF
TRBV18,NA,NA,TRBJ1-5,TGTGCCAGCTCACCAGGGGGCGGTCAGCCCCAGCATTTT,CASSPGGGQPQHF
TRBV29-1,NA,TRBD1,TRBJ1-5,TGCAGCGTTGAAGAAGGGACAGGGCACAATCAGCCCCAGCATTTT,CSVEEGTGHNQPQHF
TRBV5-1,NA,TRBD2,TRBJ2-1,TGCGCCAGCAGCTTGGGCCCTAGCGGGACAAGCTCCTACAATGAGCAGTTCTTC,CASSLGPSGTSSYNEQFF
TRBV27,NA,NA,TRBJ1-1,TGTGCCAGTACAAAAGGGGGGAACACTGAAGCTTTCTTT,CASTKGGNTEAFF
TRBV11-2,NA,NA,TRBJ2-2,TGTGCCAGCAGCTTAATAGTAACCGGGGAGCTGTTTTTT,CASSLIVTGELFF
TRBV6-2/TRBV6-3,NA,NA,TRBJ1-2,TGTGCCAGCAGTTACTCCGTCGTCCCTCGGGGCTACACCTTC,CASSYSVVPRGYTF
TRBV11-2,NA,NA,TRBJ1-6,TGTGCCAGCAGCCGCGGGACGGCCATTAATTCACCCCTCCACTTT,CASSRGTAINSPLHF
TRBV4-2,few,NA,TRBJ1-3,TGTGCCAGCAGCCAAGATCACAGTCGAGTTGGAAACACCATATATTTT,CASSQDHSRVGNTIYF
TRBV5-1,NA,TRBD2,TRBJ2-3,TGCGCCAGCAGCTTGCTGAGCGGGAGGGCCAAAGATACGCAGTATTTT,CASSLLSGRAKDTQYF
TRBV24-1,few,NA,TRBJ2-5,TGTGCCACCAGTGATTTGTCGAGGGCCCAGTACTTC,CATSDLSRAQYF
TRBV5-6,NA,NA,TRBJ2-1,TGTGCCAGCAGCTTTGCCGCCCTACTTTCCAATGAGCAGTTCTTC,CASSFAALLSNEQFF
TRBV19,many,TRBD2,TRBJ2-2,TGTGCCAGTATCACCGGGGGGTCTCACACCGGGGAGCTGTTTTTT,CASITGGSHTGELFF
TRBV2,few,NA,TRBJ2-3,TGTGCCTCCCGAGCGGATCGTCTCACAGATACGCAGTATTTT,CASRADRLTDTQYF
TRBV6-5,NA,TRBD2,TRBJ2-2,TGTGCCAGCAGTTCGGGGGGGCTGACCACCGGGGAGCTGTTTTTT,CASSSGGLTTGELFF
TRBV7-2,NA,TRBD1,TRBJ2-3,TGTGCCAGCAGCCCGGACAGGGTTACAGATACGCAGTATTTT,CASSPDRVTDTQYF
TRBV5-1,NA,NA,TRBJ2-5,TGCGCCAGCAGCGAGACGGGGTCCGGAGGGATCCGGGAGACCCAGTACTTC,CASSETGSGGIRETQYF
TRBV7-8,NA,TRBD1,TRBJ1-3,TGTGCCAGCAGCTCCGGGACAGGGGGAGCAGGAAACACCATATATTTT,CASSSGTGGAGNTIYF
TRBV29-1,NA,TRBD1,TRBJ1-4,TGCAGCGCACGGACAGGGGAAGAAAAACTGTTTTTT,CSARTGEEKLFF
TRBV3-1/TRBV3-2,NA,NA,TRBJ2-1,TGTGCCAGCAGCCAAGTTCCGACTCACGAGCAGTTCTTC,CASSQVPTHEQFF